This T cell receptor (beta chain) was sequenced in a study of cytomegalovirus exposure and HLA in healthy donors. General observations from the study: In most subjects, TCR beta sequences reportedly gave accurate predictions of HLA-A and HLA-B alleles. Available immune exposure information covered CMV serostatus only.

PCR used 60 Vbeta primers and 13 Jbeta primers. Authors' methods: Roughly 10 million shared chains were among approximately 87 million unique TCR beta chains counted in a later analysis. Generated by immunoSEQ multiplex PCR, the TCRdb table keeps only in-frame clones and is missing some. Clone size and V and J calls were adopted from that table, with D and trimming inferred from the DNA. The sample records 84,000 or so clones, under 80% being singletons. This CDR3 region has 17 residues. Trimming took off 8 bases at V and 7 bases at J, with 29 bases between the two ends. Germline V CDR1 and CDR2: SNHLY, FYNNEI. To note about this clone: Its antigen is still unknown.

All donors participated as healthy donors of bone marrow. The chain employs TRBV2 and TRBJ2-5; D possibly corresponds to TRBD1 (6 bases). The sequenced material came from PBMCs. The clonotype was recovered from a male donor in good health and CMV-seronegative. CDR3 sequence (DNA): TGTGCCAGCCCCCAGGGCCTCCCCGGGACATTAACGGGGACCCAGTACTTC. Translated, it gives CASPQGLPGTLTGTQYF.